This TCR beta chain was recovered during a study of T cell responses to AZD1222 COVID-19 vaccine. Remarks on this clone: Antigen specificity is unknown.

Germline lookup yields CDR1 MNHEY and CDR2 SVGAGI. Trimming cost V 5 bases and J 3 bases; bases outside gene matches: 5. The CDR3 spans 14 residues. Study-wide points: Breadth and depth of Spike-specific TCRs rose after two AZD1222 doses. Vaccine-related CD4 TCRs covered spike, predominating at 160-218 and 743-854.

Some clones are missing from TCRdb's copy, which holds only in-frame ones; the method was immunoSEQ multiplex PCR. The sample includes under 200,000 clones, more than 90% seen only once; the top ten take about 3.6%. The specimen was peripheral blood, collected 28 days after the second dose of the MenACWY control vaccine. The sequence derives from an adult who received the MenACWY meningococcal vaccine as a control. The chain recombines TRBV6-5 with TRBJ1-1; 8 bases map to TRBD1. As DNA, the CDR3 is TGTGCCAGCAGTCGACCAGGGGGCTACACTGAAGCTTTCTTT. It translates to CASSRPGGYTEAFF.